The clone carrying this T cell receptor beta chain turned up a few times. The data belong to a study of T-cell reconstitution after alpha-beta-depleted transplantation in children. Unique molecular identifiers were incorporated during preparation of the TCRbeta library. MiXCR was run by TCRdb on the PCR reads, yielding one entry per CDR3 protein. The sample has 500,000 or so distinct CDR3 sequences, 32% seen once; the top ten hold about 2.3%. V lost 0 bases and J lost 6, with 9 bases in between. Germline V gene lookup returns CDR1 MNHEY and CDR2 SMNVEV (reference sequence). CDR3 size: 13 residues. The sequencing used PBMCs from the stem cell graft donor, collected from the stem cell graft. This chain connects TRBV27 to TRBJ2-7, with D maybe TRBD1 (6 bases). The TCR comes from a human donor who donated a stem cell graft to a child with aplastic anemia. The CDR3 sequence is CASSLSGQPEQYF. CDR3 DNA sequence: TGTGCCAGCAGTTTATCAGGACAGCCCGAGCAGTACTTC.